One and the same sample provided the 32 T cell receptor beta chains below, sequenced in a study of beta chain features in type 1 diabetes. Every isolated RNA sample was fully reverse transcribed, so sequencing captured expressed TCRB transcripts. The protocol was immunoSEQ multiplex PCR, while the TCRdb copy is restricted to in-frame clones and leaves out a portion. Found here are 350,000 to 450,000 clones, roughly 16% of them singletons; the top ten hold roughly 0.019%. The sample comprised naive CD4+ T cells from blood. These receptors were collected from a woman aged 18-29 years in good health.

V gene TRBV5-1 combines with J gene TRBJ1-4, with a possible D match to TRBD1 (5 bases). Germline CDR1 and CDR2: SGHRS and YFSETQ. With 0 bases removed from V and 7 bases from J, the gap between germline ends came to 22 bases. This CDR3 has 18 residues. The CDR3 protein is CASSLGTWVASIGEKLFF. CDR3 nucleotide sequence: TGCGCCAGCAGCTTGGGGACATGGGTAGCCTCAATCGGTGAAAAACTGTTTTTT.

J is TRBJ2-7 and V is TRBV18, with D possibly TRBD2 on 6 matching bases. Germline V gene lookup returns CDR1 KGHSH and CDR2 LQKENI. Trimming took off 3 bases at V and 2 bases at J, with 11 bases between the two ends. The CDR3 consists of 14 residues. The CDR3, as DNA: TGTGCCAGCTCACCCGGTAGGAGGGCCTACGAGCAGTACTTC. Translating gives CASSPGRRAYEQYF.

The V and J genes are TRBV29-1 and TRBJ2-7; 11 positions match TRBD2. Germline trimming cut 4 bases from V and 4 bases from J; bases unmatched to any gene: 6. Germline CDR1 is SQVTM and CDR2 is ANQGSEA. This CDR3 spans 14 amino acids. The CDR3 protein is CSVATSGSIYEQYF. In DNA, the CDR3 is TGCAGCGTTGCTACTAGCGGGAGTATATACGAGCAGTACTTC.

The gene calls are TRBV30 and TRBJ2-1; 10 bases are shared with TRBD2. V gave up 4 bases and J gave up 6 bases; unmatched junction bases: 3. Germline V gives CDR1 GTSNPN, CDR2 SVGIG (reference sequence). The CDR3 has 13 amino acids. The CDR3 sequence is CAWTSGRSNEQFF. The CDR3 bases are TGTGCCTGGACTAGCGGGAGATCCAATGAGCAGTTCTTC.

This clone was seen a handful of times. This chain connects TRBV18 to TRBJ1-2; D is possibly TRBD1 (6 bases). Germline CDR1 KGHSH, CDR2 LQKENI. V lost 6 bases and J lost 1, with 9 bases in between. The CDR3 covers 13 residues. CDR3 sequence (DNA): TGTGCCAGCTCGGCGGACAGTAACTATGGCTACACCTTC. This codes for CASSADSNYGYTF.

This clone was seen a few times. J is TRBJ1-1 and V is TRBV20-1; no clear D. This CDR3 has 11 amino acids. Germline assignment: CDR1 DFQATT and CDR2 SNEGSKA (reference sequence). V lost 5 bases and J lost 4, with 8 bases in between. This CDR3 reads CSAQRATEAFF. The CDR3 DNA reads TGCAGTGCTCAGAGGGCCACTGAAGCTTTCTTT.

The sample holds a few counts of this clone. The chain recombines TRBV7-9 with TRBJ2-3; 13 positions agree with TRBD2. The germline gives CDR1 SEHNR, CDR2 FQNEAQ (reference sequence). The CDR3 contains 16 residues. The trim removed 5 bases at V and 2 bases at J, leaving 4 bases unmatched. This chain's CDR3 is CASSPGLAGNTDTQYF. The CDR3, as DNA: TGTGCCAGCAGCCCGGGACTAGCGGGGAACACAGATACGCAGTATTTT. Looking up the rest from reference TRBV7-9 and TRBJ2-3 gives the full variable domain: DTGVSQNPRHKITKRGQNVTFRCDPISEHNRLYWYRQTLGQGPEFLTYFQNEAQLEKSRLLSDRFSAERPKGSFSTLEIQRTEQGDSAMYLCASSPGLAGNTDTQYFGPGTRLTVL.

CDR3 nucleotides: TGCGCCAGCAGCCAAGATATTAGGAGTTACGCAGATACGCAGTATTTT. Amino acids: CASSQDIRSYADTQYF. The V and J genes are TRBV4-1 and TRBJ2-3; unclear D gene. This CDR3 has 16 residues. Germline V gene sequence: CDR1 MGHRA, CDR2 YSYEKL. Trimming left V 0 bases short and J 4 bases short, with 14 bases between.

The J gene is TRBJ2-1, the V gene TRBV27, with 7 bases lining up with TRBD2. J gave up 9 bases and V 1 base, and 3 bases lay outside the gene matches. This CDR3 region has 13 residues. CDR1 is MNHEY, CDR2 SMNVEV, per germline (reference sequence). The CDR3 DNA sequence: TGTGCCAGCAGTTTATGGGGCGGGGGTGAGCAGTTCTTC. Its protein is CASSLWGGGEQFF.

This chain joins TRBV19 and TRBJ2-3; D may be TRBD2 (6 bases). V was shortened by 10 bases and J by 5 bases, with 19 bases between the two germline ends. CDR3 size: 14 residues. Germline lookup yields CDR1 LNHDA and CDR2 SQIVND (reference sequence). DNA of the CDR3: TGTGCCACCACCACGGGACTTTGGGGAGATACGCAGTATTTT. It translates to CATTTGLWGDTQYF.

The chain couples TRBV5-4 to TRBJ2-1; TRBD2 agrees at 10 bases. Germline-derived CDR1 and CDR2 are SGHNT and YYREEE (reference sequence). The CDR3 is 16 residues long. Trimming took 4 bases from V and 4 from J; bases not matched to a gene: 8. The CDR3 DNA follows: TGTGCCAGCAGCGTTCTGATAGCGGGAGGTTACAATGAGCAGTTCTTC. Its protein is CASSVLIAGGYNEQFF.

The CDR3 spells CASGREAATSYNEQFF. The CDR3 nucleotides read TGCGCCAGCGGCAGAGAGGCGGCCACCTCCTACAATGAGCAGTTCTTC. The rearrangement joins TRBV5-1 to TRBJ2-1; D gene unclear. CDR1 is SGHRS, CDR2 YFSETQ, per germline. The CDR3 sequence is 16 residues long. The ends were cut back, 7 bases at V and 0 bases at J, with 17 bases in the middle.

The chain employs TRBV5-1 and TRBJ1-2; D is unresolved. The CDR3 is 14 amino acids. With 7 bases removed from V and 0 bases from J, the gap between germline ends came to 13 bases. The germline CDR1 and CDR2 sequences are SGHRS and YFSETQ. CDR3 protein: CASGEASANYGYTF. The CDR3 nucleotides read TGCGCCAGCGGAGAGGCTTCAGCTAACTATGGCTACACCTTC.

This clone was observed a handful of times. The rearrangement joins TRBV7-9 to TRBJ2-4; weak D call: TRBD2 (5 bases). This CDR3 has 13 amino acids. V was cut by 5 bases and J by 7 bases, with 12 bases left in between. The V gene's germline CDR1 is SEHNR and CDR2 FQNEAQ (reference sequence). CDR3 sequence reads: CASSLKSGNIQYF. The CDR3 DNA sequence: TGTGCCAGCAGCCTAAAGTCGGGGAACATTCAGTACTTC.

There are a few counts of this clone. The V and J genes are TRBV4-2 and TRBJ2-7; no definite D call. Germline V gene lookup returns CDR1 LGHNA and CDR2 YNFKEQ. The CDR3 is 14 residues long. V lost 1 base to trimming and J lost 0 bases, with 7 bases between them. The CDR3 nucleotides read TGTGCCAGCAGCCAAGTTGACAACTCCTACGAGCAGTACTTC. It codes for CASSQVDNSYEQYF.

There are a few counts of this clone. CDR3 in amino acids: CASQGLYEQYF. The CDR3 bases are TGTGCCAGCCAGGGGCTCTACGAGCAGTACTTC. This rearrangement joins TRBV19 to TRBJ2-7, with D maybe TRBD1 (6 bases). This CDR3 is built from 11 residues. CDR1 and CDR2 from the germline V gene are LNHDA and SQIVND (reference sequence). V was pared by 9 bases and J by 3 bases, with 9 bases between.

This clone was observed a handful of times. The rearrangement uses TRBV20-1 and TRBJ2-7; D is unclear. Germline assignment: CDR1 DFQATT and CDR2 SNEGSKA (reference sequence). The CDR3 is 11 amino acids. Between the trimmed V and J ends, which lost 7 bases and 0 bases, there was a span of 7 bases. The DNA of the CDR3 is TGCAGTGTGGGCGTCTCCTACGAGCAGTACTTC. Protein product: CSVGVSYEQYF.

The chain recombines TRBV19 with TRBJ2-6; no clear D gene. V was shortened by 9 bases and J by 4 bases, with 19 bases between the two germline ends. This CDR3 has 16 amino acids. CDR1 and CDR2 from the germline V gene are LNHDA and SQIVND (reference sequence). CDR3 sequence: CASSKPGESGANVLTF. In DNA, the CDR3 is TGTGCCAGCTCGAAACCTGGAGAATCCGGGGCCAACGTCCTGACTTTC.

This clone was detected a few times. The gene calls are TRBV5-4 and TRBJ2-7; 10 nucleotides align to TRBD2. The CDR3 runs to 15 residues. The V and J ends lost 4 bases and 2 bases, in that order; junction bases with no gene match: 6. Germline V CDR1 and CDR2: SGHNT, YYREEE (reference sequence). CDR3 amino acids: CASSTGLAATYEQYF. The DNA of the CDR3 is TGTGCCAGCAGCACCGGACTAGCGGCAACCTACGAGCAGTACTTC.

The chain combines TRBV7-8 with TRBJ2-3, with a tentative D call TRBD2 (6 bases). The CDR3 length is 15 residues. V lost 3 bases and J 8 bases, leaving 18 bases between the germline ends. The germline gives CDR1 SGHVS, CDR2 FQNEAQ. The CDR3 is CASSFTQGGVGTQYF. For the CDR3, the DNA is TGTGCCAGCAGCTTCACACAAGGCGGGGTGGGTACGCAGTATTTT.

The sample holds a few counts of this clone. This chain joins TRBV15 and TRBJ1-3; D not resolved. The V gene lost 5 bases and the J gene lost 0 bases, with 11 bases spanning the gap. The CDR3 loop spans 15 amino acids. CDR1 and CDR2 from the germline V gene are LNHNV and YYDKDF (reference sequence). CDR3 sequence: CATSRQKPSGNTIYF. Here the CDR3 DNA reads TGTGCCACCAGCCGACAAAAACCCTCTGGAAACACCATATATTTT.

This chain joins TRBV7-2 and TRBJ2-7, with 12 bases fitting TRBD2. The CDR3 runs 15 residues. The junction had 6 bases not matched to a gene; V was cut back by 6 bases and J by 3 bases. Germline V gene lookup returns CDR1 SGHTA and CDR2 FQGNSA. CDR3 sequence: CASRTGTSGLYEQYF. In nucleotides, the CDR3 is TGTGCCAGCAGAACCGGGACTAGCGGGCTCTACGAGCAGTACTTC.

The chain recombines TRBV7-9 with TRBJ1-1; weak D call: TRBD1 (5 bases). V gave up 5 bases and J gave up 2 bases, with 9 bases separating them. Germline CDR1 and CDR2: SEHNR and FQNEAQ (reference sequence). This CDR3 contains 13 residues. The DNA of the CDR3 is TGTGCCAGCAGCGCAGACAGTAACACTGAAGCTTTCTTT. Its protein product is CASSADSNTEAFF.

The J gene is TRBJ2-2, the V gene TRBV6-5, with 8 bases that match TRBD1. V lost 2 bases and J lost 6; bases outside the gene matches: 8. Germline V gives CDR1 MNHEY, CDR2 SVGAGI. The CDR3 has 16 amino acids. This chain's CDR3 is CASSYGAGGASGELFF. The CDR3, as DNA: TGTGCCAGCAGTTACGGGGCAGGGGGCGCTTCCGGGGAGCTGTTTTTT.

This clone was seen a handful of times. V is TRBV7-3 and J is TRBJ1-2; D call uncertain. CDR1 and CDR2 from the germline V gene are SGHTA and FQGTGA. There are 14 residues in the CDR3. Trimming stripped 1 base from V and 4 bases from J, with 10 bases between. CDR3 loop: CASSLMGRSYGYTF. The CDR3 DNA reads as TGTGCCAGCAGCTTAATGGGTCGGAGCTATGGCTACACCTTC.

The chain employs TRBV15 and TRBJ2-5; no firm D call. Germline V gene data show CDR1 as LNHNV and CDR2 as YYDKDF (reference sequence). CDR3 length equals 13 residues. V lost 5 bases, J lost 3 bases, and 10 bases lay in between. The CDR3 DNA follows: TGTGCCACCAGCGTGAGAGCCAAAGAGACCCAGTACTTC. Protein product: CATSVRAKETQYF.

This clone was counted between two and nine times. This rearrangement joins TRBV18 to TRBJ2-7; tentative D call: TRBD2 (5 bases). Trimming removed 3 bases at V and 7 bases at J, with 16 bases between. The CDR3 covers 14 residues. Germline loops: CDR1 KGHSH, CDR2 LQKENI. CDR3 loop: CASSPFVQTGEQYF. The DNA for the CDR3 is TGTGCCAGCTCACCGTTTGTCCAGACGGGGGAGCAGTACTTC.

The V gene is TRBV6-6, the J gene TRBJ2-3, with TRBD2 matching 13 bases. Trimming cost V 7 bases and J 0 bases; bases outside gene matches: 4. The CDR3 has 16 amino acids. The germline CDR1 and CDR2 sequences are MNHNY and SVGAGI (reference sequence). The CDR3 DNA sequence: TGTGCCAGCATACTAGCGGGAGGGCCTAGCACAGATACGCAGTATTTT. Translating it yields CASILAGGPSTDTQYF.

This chain connects TRBV5-1 to TRBJ1-2; a weak D match, TRBD1 (5 bases). V dropped 0 bases and J dropped 13 bases, with 19 bases sitting between them. CDR1 SGHRS and CDR2 YFSETQ come from the germline V gene. The CDR3 consists of 14 residues. The CDR3 coding sequence is TGCGCCAGCAGCTTGGACGCGTTGTCGGGGGATCCCACCTTC. The encoded protein is CASSLDALSGDPTF.

A note on this clone: Other DNA sequences of this sample code for an identical CDR3. CDR3 nucleotides: TGTGCCAGCAGCAGGGACAGGGTAGACGGCTACACCTTC. Protein product: CASSRDRVDGYTF. The chain joins TRBV6-5 to TRBJ1-2; 9 bases match TRBD1. Germline V gene sequence: CDR1 MNHEY, CDR2 SVGAGI. The CDR3 runs 13 residues. V shed 6 bases, J shed 8 bases, and the junction held 7 bases outside the gene matches.

V is TRBV5-1 and J is TRBJ2-7, with 7 bases that match TRBD2. This CDR3 region has 15 residues. Losses at the gene ends were 4 bases for V and 6 bases for J; bases not matched to a gene: 13. Germline V gives CDR1 SGHRS, CDR2 YFSETQ. CDR3 in amino acids: CASSGQLAGVPEQYF. The CDR3 nucleotides read TGCGCCAGCAGCGGGCAACTGGCGGGAGTACCCGAGCAGTACTTC. The entire variable domain, with the rest obtained from reference TRBV5-1 and TRBJ2-7, is as follows: KAGVTQTPRYLIKTRGQQVTLSCSPISGHRSVSWYQQTPGQGLQFLFEYFSETQRNKGNFPGRFSGRQFSNSRSEMNVSTLELGDSALYLCASSGQLAGVPEQYFGPGTRLTVT.

This clone was detected a few times. The chain couples TRBV30 to TRBJ2-1; 7 nucleotides line up with TRBD1. The CDR3 spans 13 residues. Germline trimming cut 7 bases from V and 4 bases from J; bases unmatched to any gene: 7. Germline assignment: CDR1 GTSNPN and CDR2 SVGIG (reference sequence). The CDR3 coding sequence is TGTGCCTCGTACAGGGGTATATACAATGAGCAGTTCTTC. Translated, it gives CASYRGIYNEQFF.